A single sample is the source of the 32 T cell receptor beta chains below, sequenced in a study of human T cells and chemical hapten exposure. Time point meaning: patch test 1, 2 weeks after DPC sensitization. Treatment noted: therapeutic diphenylcyclopropenone sensitization with weekly scalp DPC. TCRdb re-called the RACE reads with MiXCR, one entry per CDR3 protein. Here the sample spans some 110,000 distinct CDR3 sequences, roughly an eighth being singletons. The sample here was whole blood, taken in connection with sensitization to the hapten diphenylcyclopropenone (DPC). These receptors all stem from a woman between 45 and 65 years old with alopecia areata. Some clones in this sample may be carry-over from other donors' samples.

In this sample, this clonotype turned up many times. The V call is TRBV18, the J call TRBJ2-3; D gene ambiguous. CDR1 is KGHSH and CDR2 is LQKENI in the germline V gene. The germline V and J ends were trimmed by 6 bases and 2 bases, with 9 bases remaining between them. This CDR3 has 13 residues. The CDR3 coding sequence is TGTGCCAGCTCTGCCCTAGACACAGATACGCAGTATTTT. This sequence encodes CASSALDTDTQYF. Filled out from reference TRBV18 and TRBJ2-3, the complete variable domain reads NAGVMQNPRHLVRRRGQEARLRCSPMKGHSHVYWYRQLPEEGLKFMVYLQKENIIDESGMPKERFSAEFPKEGPSILRIQQVVRGDSAAYFCASSALDTDTQYFGPGTRLTVL.

Ten or more counts support this clonotype. The chain employs TRBV11-2 and TRBJ2-5; D unresolved. Trimming pared 5 bases from V and 0 bases from J, leaving 7 bases between. Germline CDR1 and CDR2: SGHAT and FQNNGV. There are 13 residues in the CDR3. As DNA, the CDR3 is TGTGCCAGCAGCCTACTTCACCAAGAGACCCAGTACTTC. This gives the protein CASSLLHQETQYF. The full variable domain, with the rest looked up from reference TRBV11-2 and TRBJ2-5, is EAGVAQSPRYKIIEKRQSVAFWCNPISGHATLYWYQQILGQGPKLLIQFQNNGVVDDSQLPKDRFSAERLKGVDSTLKIQPAKLEDSAVYLCASSLLHQETQYFGPGTRLLVL.

This clonotype occurred many times. The chain combines TRBV20-1 with TRBJ2-5, with TRBD1 matching over 8 bases. The germline gives CDR1 DFQATT, CDR2 SNEGSKA (reference sequence). J gave up 6 bases and V 0 bases, and 12 bases lay outside the gene matches. CDR3 length: 16 amino acids. The CDR3 reads CSARDFETGVFKTQYF. In nucleotides, the CDR3 is TGCAGTGCTAGAGATTTTGAGACAGGGGTTTTTAAGACCCAGTACTTC.

This chain uses TRBV7-2 with TRBJ2-1; D is possibly TRBD1 (6 bases). Germline V gene lookup returns CDR1 SGHTA and CDR2 FQGNSA. V lost 8 bases and J 5 bases, leaving 13 bases between the germline ends. The length of the CDR3 is 13 residues. CDR3 amino acids: CASEGVGNNEQFF. The DNA of the CDR3 is TGTGCCAGCGAGGGGGTAGGGAACAATGAGCAGTTCTTC.

This chain links TRBV25-1 with TRBJ2-1; 8 nucleotides line up with TRBD1. Germline CDR1 is MGHDK and CDR2 is SYGVNS. This CDR3 is built from 17 residues. The V and J ends lost 3 bases and 4 bases, in that order; junction bases with no gene match: 11. The CDR3 protein is CASSDSPGQEGYNEQFF. The CDR3 DNA is TGTGCCAGCAGTGATTCTCCGGGACAGGAGGGATACAATGAGCAGTTCTTC.

V gene TRBV28 combines with J gene TRBJ2-3; D gene ambiguous. Trimming stripped 0 bases from V and 5 bases from J, with 12 bases between. CDR1 is MDHEN, CDR2 SYDVKM, per germline. The length of the CDR3 is 15 residues. In nucleotides, the CDR3 is TGTGCCAGCAGTTTATGGGGATCGGACCGAGATACGCAGTATTTT. This sequence encodes CASSLWGSDRDTQYF. The full variable domain, in which reference TRBV28 and TRBJ2-3 provide the parts outside the CDR3, is DVKVTQSSRYLVKRTGEKVFLECVQDMDHENMFWYRQDPGLGLRLIYFSYDVKMKEKGDIPEGYSVSREKKERFSLILESASTNQTSMYLCASSLWGSDRDTQYFGPGTRLTVL.

This clonotype came up a few times. The chain carries TRBV7-2 and TRBJ2-5; D gene ambiguous. This CDR3 has 13 residues. The V gene's germline CDR1 is SGHTA and CDR2 FQGNSA. V lost 4 bases and J 3 bases, leaving 9 bases between the germline ends. The CDR3 nucleotides are TGTGCCAGCAGCTATCAGAGGAAAGAGACCCAGTACTTC. Its translation is CASSYQRKETQYF. Full variable domain (missing parts from reference TRBV7-2 and TRBJ2-5): GAGVSQSPSNKVTEKGKDVELRCDPISGHTALYWYRQSLGQGLEFLIYFQGNSAPDKSGLPSDRFSAERTGGSVSTLTIQRTQQEDSAVYLCASSYQRKETQYFGPGTRLLVL.

This clonotype came up a few times. This sequence joins TRBV3-1 and TRBJ1-5, with a weak D call TRBD1 (5 bases). Trimming removed 6 bases from V and 3 bases from J, with 15 bases in between. Germline V gene lookup returns CDR1 LGHDT and CDR2 YNNKEL (reference sequence). The length of the CDR3 is 15 residues. This chain's CDR3 is CASSLTGAPNQPQHF. The DNA for the CDR3 is TGTGCCAGCAGTCTAACTGGGGCCCCCAATCAGCCCCAGCATTTT.

This clonotype has a handful of counts. V is TRBV6-2 or TRBV6-3 and J is TRBJ2-7; D perhaps matches TRBD2 (5 bases). CDR1 and CDR2 from the germline V gene are MNHEY and SVGEGT. This CDR3 contains 12 residues. V lost 10 bases and J lost 3, with 13 bases in between. CDR3 DNA: TGTGCCATCAGCGGAGACCGCTACGAGCAGTACTTC. Translating gives CAISGDRYEQYF.

This clonotype was seen a single time. CDR3: CSANPGTGASYEQYF. In DNA, the CDR3 is TGCAGTGCTAATCCCGGGACAGGGGCTTCTTACGAGCAGTACTTC. The chain links TRBV20-1 to TRBJ2-7; TRBD1 matches 10 bases. There are 15 residues in the CDR3. Trimming cost V 4 bases and J 4 bases; bases outside gene matches: 10. Germline V gene data show CDR1 as DFQATT and CDR2 as SNEGSKA (reference sequence).

This clonotype was seen repeatedly, ten times or more. The chain employs TRBV10-3 and TRBJ2-2, with no clear D. CDR3 size: 13 residues. Deletions cut 4 bases from V and 7 bases from J, with 10 bases between. The germline CDR1 and CDR2 sequences are ENHRY and SYGVKD. CDR3 nucleotides: TGTGCCATCAGTGCGCTGGAGTTCGGGGAGCTGTTTTTT. It yields the protein CAISALEFGELFF.

The table lists this clonotype with many counts. V usage is TRBV28 and J usage is TRBJ2-3; TRBD2 matches at 9 bases. Germline V lookup: CDR1 MDHEN, CDR2 SYDVKM. The CDR3 is 17 residues long. The V gene end was trimmed by 6 bases and the J gene end by 3 bases; junction bases not matched to a gene: 13. The CDR3 sequence: CASSVSGLAGSTDTQYF. The CDR3 DNA sequence: TGTGCCAGCAGCGTATCGGGGCTAGCGGGGAGTACAGATACGCAGTATTTT.

Here the CDR3 DNA reads TGCAGCGTTGTGGGGGGAGACCCAACAGATACGCAGTATTTT. It is translated as CSVVGGDPTDTQYF. The chain couples TRBV29-1 to TRBJ2-3; tentatively, D is TRBD2 (6 bases). CDR1 is SQVTM and CDR2 is ANQGSEA in the germline V gene. The CDR3 has 14 amino acids. The V end was cut by 4 bases, the J end by 3 bases, with 14 bases between.

This clonotype came up many times. V usage is TRBV29-1 and J usage is TRBJ2-4; tentative D call: TRBD1 (6 bases). Germline CDR1 and CDR2: SQVTM and ANQGSEA. This CDR3 comprises 14 residues. Trimming removed 8 bases from V and 6 bases from J, with 20 bases in between. The CDR3 reads CSIRHRDWGNIQYF. For the CDR3, the DNA is TGCAGCATCCGACACAGGGATTGGGGAAACATTCAGTACTTC.

Here the CDR3 reads CASSNTGRVSYNEQFF. The CDR3 DNA reads TGTGCCAGCAGTAACACCGGCAGGGTAAGCTACAATGAGCAGTTCTTC. The V call is TRBV28, the J call TRBJ2-1; maybe TRBD1 (5 bases). Germline loops: CDR1 MDHEN, CDR2 SYDVKM. Trimming removed 5 bases at V and 3 bases at J, with 17 bases between. CDR3 length equals 16 residues.

This clonotype has a count of ten or more. V usage is TRBV12-3 or TRBV12-4 and J usage is TRBJ1-4, with D possibly TRBD1 on 5 matching bases. The CDR3 contains 16 residues. With 4 bases removed from V and 0 bases from J, the gap between germline ends came to 12 bases. CDR3 in amino acids: CASSSPGLATNEKLFF. The CDR3 coding sequence is TGTGCCAGCAGTTCCCCGGGACTGGCAACTAATGAAAAACTGTTTTTT.

This clonotype was detected only a few times. The V and J genes are TRBV27 and TRBJ1-1; 7 bases are shared with TRBD1. CDR1 and CDR2 (germline): MNHEY, SMNVEV (reference sequence). This CDR3 region has 14 residues. The V and J ends lost 6 bases and 6 bases, in that order; junction bases with no gene match: 10. CDR3 DNA: TGTGCCAGCAGGATCCGACAGGGTGTGGCTGAAGCTTTCTTT. This encodes CASRIRQGVAEAFF.

The chain combines TRBV5-1 with TRBJ1-3; 10 nucleotides agree with TRBD1. V lost 4 bases and J lost 2; bases outside the gene matches: 3. Per the germline V gene, CDR1 is SGHRS and CDR2 is YFSETQ. CDR3 length equals 15 residues. The CDR3 DNA reads as TGCGCCAGCAGCACAGGGACAGGGGCTGGAAACACCATATATTTT. Translating it yields CASSTGTGAGNTIYF.

This clonotype has at least ten counts. J is TRBJ2-3 and V is TRBV5-1; the D gene is possibly TRBD2 (5 bases). Germline CDR1 reads SGHRS; CDR2 reads YFSETQ. The CDR3 has 15 residues. With 3 bases removed from V and 7 bases from J, the gap between germline ends came to 18 bases. CDR3 in amino acids: CASSSSSYPQHTQYF. The CDR3 DNA is TGCGCCAGCAGCTCCTCTAGCTATCCCCAACATACGCAGTATTTT.

The chain carries TRBV12-3 or TRBV12-4 and TRBJ2-3, with D perhaps matching TRBD2 (6 bases). V was cut by 2 bases and J by 0 bases, with 12 bases left in between. The CDR3 length is 16 residues. CDR3 coding DNA: TGTGCCAGCAGTTTAAGTCCCACTAGCAGCACAGATACGCAGTATTTT. This sequence encodes CASSLSPTSSTDTQYF.

This clonotype has at least ten counts. This chain links TRBV5-1 with TRBJ2-1; no reliable D call. Germline V gives CDR1 SGHRS, CDR2 YFSETQ. V shed 0 bases and J shed 6 bases, with 16 bases lying between them. The CDR3 is 16 residues long. CDR3 sequence reads: CASSLEGPRSVNEQFF. The CDR3 region has the DNA TGCGCCAGCAGCTTGGAGGGCCCCAGGTCAGTCAATGAGCAGTTCTTC.

This clonotype was seen repeatedly, ten times or more. The V call is TRBV28, the J call TRBJ1-1; D is ambiguous. The CDR3 runs to 12 residues. CDR1 and CDR2 (germline): MDHEN, SYDVKM. V was clipped by 6 bases and J by 2 bases, with 7 bases between them. CDR3 in DNA: TGTGCCAGCAGCCTTACCAACACTGAAGCTTTCTTT. It encodes CASSLTNTEAFF.

The gene calls are TRBV4-3 and TRBJ2-2; TRBD2 is a possible D gene (6 bases). Germline CDR1 is LGHNA and CDR2 is YSLEER. Trimming removed 2 bases at V and 6 bases at J, with 10 bases between. CDR3 length equals 14 residues. The CDR3 protein is CASSQIGGAGELFF. The CDR3 region has the DNA TGCGCCAGCAGCCAAATTGGCGGGGCCGGGGAGCTGTTTTTT.

This clonotype was picked up a small number of times. The genes are TRBV11-2 and TRBJ2-1, with 8 bases aligning to TRBD2. This CDR3 contains 15 residues. Germline V gene data show CDR1 as SGHAT and CDR2 as FQNNGV. Trimming at V came to 5 bases and at J to 7 bases, leaving 10 bases not matched to a gene. The CDR3 spells CASSPPGGAWNEQFF. The CDR3 bases are TGTGCCAGCAGCCCCCCCGGGGGGGCGTGGAATGAGCAGTTCTTC.

This clonotype has at least ten counts. The CDR3 region is CASSSHPQGVHSPLHF. In DNA form, the CDR3 reads TGTGCCAGCAGTTCTCACCCACAGGGGGTCCATTCACCCCTCCACTTT. The V call is TRBV28, the J call TRBJ1-6; 8 bases agree with TRBD1. V lost 4 bases, J lost 8 bases, and 10 bases stayed unmatched. CDR3 length: 16 amino acids. The V gene's germline CDR1 is MDHEN and CDR2 SYDVKM.

The table lists this clonotype with many counts. This chain uses TRBV20-1 with TRBJ1-5, with 7 bases that match TRBD1. The germline CDR1 and CDR2 sequences are DFQATT and SNEGSKA (reference sequence). After removal of 2 bases from V and 7 bases from J, the junction contained 8 bases not matched to a gene. This CDR3 region has 14 residues. In DNA form, the CDR3 reads TGCAGTGCTAGACGCGAGGGGGCCCAGCAGCCCCAGCATTTT. It encodes CSARREGAQQPQHF.

This clonotype was seen at least ten times. The J gene is TRBJ2-5, the V gene TRBV7-2, with D tentatively TRBD1 or TRBD2 (5 bases each). Germline CDR1 SGHTA, CDR2 FQGNSA. The CDR3 length is 16 residues. V was trimmed by 0 bases and J by 2 bases, leaving 13 bases between them. The CDR3 region has the DNA TGTGCCAGCAGCTTAGCGACGGGGCCTATTCAAGAGACCCAGTACTTC. Amino acid sequence: CASSLATGPIQETQYF.

This clonotype showed up just a few times. The chain combines TRBV6-4 with TRBJ2-1; D gene unclear. The CDR3 has 12 residues. Trimming left V 4 bases short and J 10 bases short, with 11 bases between. Germline V lookup: CDR1 MRHNA, CDR2 SNTAGT. DNA for the CDR3: TGTGCCAGCAGTGCTCAGGTTGGAGAGCAGTTCTTC. Translating it yields CASSAQVGEQFF.

The sample holds a few counts of this clonotype. The chain joins TRBV10-3 to TRBJ2-3; 12 bases are shared with TRBD2. Germline-derived CDR1 and CDR2 are ENHRY and SYGVKD. J gave up 4 bases and V 7 bases, and 9 bases lay outside the gene matches. This CDR3 is built from 16 residues. As DNA, the CDR3 is TGTGCCATCACTTCACTAGCGGGGGGCCCCGCAGATACGCAGTATTTT. It is translated as CAITSLAGGPADTQYF.

This clonotype was counted between two and nine times. This chain connects TRBV11-3 to TRBJ2-2; no definite D call. With 2 bases removed from V and 3 bases from J, the gap between germline ends came to 13 bases. Germline V lookup: CDR1 SGHNT, CDR2 YENEEA. The CDR3 consists of 16 residues. Written as DNA, the CDR3 is TGTGCCAGCAGCTTAATGGGTGCCAGCTACACCGGGGAGCTGTTTTTT. Amino acid sequence: CASSLMGASYTGELFF.

This clonotype has only a few counts. DNA for the CDR3: TGTGCCAGCATAAAAGAGGGGGGTCCCTACGAGCAGTACTTC. Its translation: CASIKEGGPYEQYF. The chain recombines TRBV6-1 with TRBJ2-7, with D perhaps given as TRBD1 or TRBD2 (6 bases each). The CDR3 extends over 14 amino acids. With 7 bases removed from V and 2 bases from J, the gap between germline ends came to 15 bases. Germline lookup yields CDR1 MNHNS and CDR2 SASEGT.

This chain joins TRBV3-1 and TRBJ2-2; perhaps TRBD2 as D (6 bases). CDR3 size: 14 residues. Trimming shortened V by 7 bases and J by 4 bases, and 13 bases separated the two germline ends. Per the germline V gene, CDR1 is LGHDT and CDR2 is YNNKEL (reference sequence). DNA of the CDR3: TGTGCCAGCACCGCCGAGGGAGGCACCGGGGAGCTGTTTTTT. It is translated as CASTAEGGTGELFF.